A selection of T cell receptor beta chains follows, all from one sample in a study of blood T cell repertoires in COVID-19. Method: immunoSEQ multiplex PCR; TCRdb's copy keeps in-frame clones and lacks some. The sample yields about 170,000 clones, around 82% seen once. Sequencing was carried out using peripheral blood. The origin of the receptors is a woman of 80 years or more with active or convalescent COVID-19. The CDR3 runs from the conserved cysteine through the conserved F or W. The D gene is left open where the match is weak. Part of the rows lack a size; the others show once, few, many or a class for expanded clones.

abundance: once
v_gene: TRBV2
j_gene: TRBJ2-5
d_gene: -
CDR3nt: TGTGCCAGCAGTGTCCTAGCCAGGGGAGAGACCCAGTACTTC
CDR3aa: CASSVLARGETQYF

abundance: once
v_gene: TRBV9
j_gene: TRBJ2-7
d_gene: -
CDR3nt: TGTGCCAGCAGCCCTCAGGTTATAGAGGGCGAGCAGTACTTC
CDR3aa: CASSPQVIEGEQYF

abundance: -
v_gene: TRBV7-6
j_gene: TRBJ2-7
d_gene: TRBD2
CDR3nt: TGTGCCAGCAGCTTAGTGGGAGGGGCCTCCTACGAGCAGTACTTC
CDR3aa: CASSLVGGASYEQYF

abundance: -
v_gene: TRBV6-5
j_gene: TRBJ2-7
d_gene: -
CDR3nt: TGTGCCAGCAGTTACAGGGCGGAGGGGTCCTACGAGCAGTACTTC
CDR3aa: CASSYRAEGSYEQYF

abundance: -
v_gene: TRBV3-1/TRBV3-2
j_gene: TRBJ2-1
d_gene: TRBD2
CDR3nt: TGTGCCAGCAGCTCTCGAATAAGGTCTGGGAGGGCCAGCTCCTACAATGAGCAGTTCTTC
CDR3aa: CASSSRIRSGRASSYNEQFF

abundance: -
v_gene: TRBV7-8
j_gene: TRBJ1-1
d_gene: TRBD1
CDR3nt: TGTGCCAGCAGCCAACAGGGGGGGACTGAAGCTTTCTTT
CDR3aa: CASSQQGGTEAFF

abundance: -
v_gene: TRBV5-1
j_gene: TRBJ2-3
d_gene: -
CDR3nt: TGCGCCAGCAGCCCACAGCCTGCAGGGGAAGATACGCAGTATTTT
CDR3aa: CASSPQPAGEDTQYF

abundance: -
v_gene: TRBV7-2
j_gene: TRBJ2-7
d_gene: -
CDR3nt: TGTGCCAGCAGAGGGGGGATGGCGGGAGTGTCCCACGAGCAGTACTTC
CDR3aa: CASRGGMAGVSHEQYF

abundance: -
v_gene: TRBV11-3
j_gene: TRBJ2-3
d_gene: -
CDR3nt: TGTGCCAGCAGCTTAGGCGGGCACTACACAGATACGCAGTATTTT
CDR3aa: CASSLGGHYTDTQYF

abundance: -
v_gene: TRBV10-1
j_gene: TRBJ2-3
d_gene: -
CDR3nt: TGCGCCAGCAGTGGACAAGGCCTCACAGATACGCAGTATTTT
CDR3aa: CASSGQGLTDTQYF

abundance: -
v_gene: TRBV24-1
j_gene: TRBJ2-5
d_gene: TRBD2
CDR3nt: TGTGCCACCGAACCAGCGGGAGGGTGGGAGACCCAGTACTTC
CDR3aa: CATEPAGGWETQYF

abundance: -
v_gene: TRBV5-1
j_gene: TRBJ2-7
d_gene: TRBD2
CDR3nt: TGCGCCAGCAGCTATAGCGGGGGCTCCTACGAGCAGTACTTC
CDR3aa: CASSYSGGSYEQYF

abundance: -
v_gene: TRBV11-2
j_gene: TRBJ2-5
d_gene: -
CDR3nt: TGTGCCAGCAGCTTAGTACGGGAGACCCAGTACTTC
CDR3aa: CASSLVRETQYF

abundance: -
v_gene: TRBV7-2
j_gene: TRBJ2-3
d_gene: -
CDR3nt: TGTGCCAGCAGCGGGCAGGTGCGCACAGATACGCAGTATTTT
CDR3aa: CASSGQVRTDTQYF

abundance: -
v_gene: TRBV9
j_gene: TRBJ2-1
d_gene: -
CDR3nt: TGTGCCAGCAGCGTAGCCCTCCCGGGTGATGAGCAGTTCTTC
CDR3aa: CASSVALPGDEQFF

abundance: -
v_gene: TRBV24-1
j_gene: TRBJ2-5
d_gene: TRBD2
CDR3nt: TGTGCCACCAGTATGGCGGGAGGAGAGACCCAGTACTTC
CDR3aa: CATSMAGGETQYF

abundance: -
v_gene: TRBV3-1/TRBV3-2
j_gene: TRBJ1-1
d_gene: -
CDR3nt: TGTGCCAGCAGCCACACAGGCACTGAAGCTTTCTTT
CDR3aa: CASSHTGTEAFF

abundance: -
v_gene: TRBV28
j_gene: TRBJ1-1
d_gene: TRBD1
CDR3nt: TGTGCCAGCAGGGGGCAGGGACAGGGAGGAACTGAAGCTTTCTTT
CDR3aa: CASRGQGQGGTEAFF

abundance: -
v_gene: TRBV28
j_gene: TRBJ1-4
d_gene: TRBD1
CDR3nt: TGTGCCAGCAGTTCCGACAGGGAGGCTAATGAAAAACTGTTTTTT
CDR3aa: CASSSDREANEKLFF

abundance: -
v_gene: TRBV6-5
j_gene: TRBJ1-5
d_gene: -
CDR3nt: TGTGCCAGCAGCCCGAAGTTCGGTAGCAATCAGCCCCAGCATTTT
CDR3aa: CASSPKFGSNQPQHF

abundance: -
v_gene: TRBV29-1
j_gene: TRBJ2-3
d_gene: -
CDR3nt: TGCAGCGTTACGAGGGCCGGATCCGATACGCAGTATTTT
CDR3aa: CSVTRAGSDTQYF

abundance: few
v_gene: TRBV10-3
j_gene: TRBJ1-1
d_gene: -
CDR3nt: TGTGCCATCAGTGATTCTAGGCGGAACACTGAAGCTTTCTTT
CDR3aa: CAISDSRRNTEAFF

abundance: once
v_gene: TRBV5-1
j_gene: TRBJ2-7
d_gene: TRBD1
CDR3nt: TGCGCCAGCGGGGACAGATCTTACGAGCAGTACTTC
CDR3aa: CASGDRSYEQYF

abundance: -
v_gene: TRBV9
j_gene: TRBJ2-2
d_gene: TRBD2
CDR3nt: TGTGCCAGCAGCGTGACTAGCGGGAGTACCGGGGAGCTGTTTTTT
CDR3aa: CASSVTSGSTGELFF

abundance: -
v_gene: TRBV4-1
j_gene: TRBJ1-5
d_gene: TRBD1
CDR3nt: TGCGCCAGCAGCTATACGGGGACAGTCAATCAGCCCCAGCATTTT
CDR3aa: CASSYTGTVNQPQHF

abundance: -
v_gene: TRBV28
j_gene: TRBJ1-6
d_gene: -
CDR3nt: TGTGCCAGCAGTCCTAACCGATCACACAAAGGGGTTTCCTATAATTCACCCCTCCACTTT
CDR3aa: CASSPNRSHKGVSYNSPLHF

abundance: -
v_gene: TRBV28
j_gene: TRBJ2-2
d_gene: TRBD2
CDR3nt: TGTGCCAGCAGTGGACTAGCGGGAGGGCCGGGCACCGGGGAGCTGTTTTTT
CDR3aa: CASSGLAGGPGTGELFF

abundance: few
v_gene: TRBV5-1
j_gene: TRBJ2-5
d_gene: -
CDR3nt: TGCGCCAGCAGCTTTCAGGCCCAAGAGACCCAGTACTTC
CDR3aa: CASSFQAQETQYF

abundance: -
v_gene: TRBV5-1
j_gene: TRBJ1-1
d_gene: -
CDR3nt: -
CDR3aa: CASGLFGQGSLNTEALF

abundance: -
v_gene: TRBV28
j_gene: TRBJ1-5
d_gene: TRBD1
CDR3nt: TGTGCCAGCAGACAGGGGGGGATGGGGCAGCCCCAGCATTTT
CDR3aa: CASRQGGMGQPQHF

abundance: -
v_gene: TRBV10-3
j_gene: TRBJ2-1
d_gene: -
CDR3nt: TGTGCCACCACAGAGGAGGGGTCCTACAATGAGCAGTTCTTC
CDR3aa: CATTEEGSYNEQFF

abundance: -
v_gene: TRBV28
j_gene: TRBJ2-7
d_gene: TRBD2
CDR3nt: TGTGCCAGCAGTCCGGCCCAAGGTAGCGGGAGATCATCCTACGAGCAGTACTTC
CDR3aa: CASSPAQGSGRSSYEQYF

abundance: -
v_gene: TRBV5-1
j_gene: TRBJ2-3
d_gene: -
CDR3nt: TGCGCCAGCAGTACAACAGGGCTAGATACGCAGTATTTT
CDR3aa: CASSTTGLDTQYF

abundance: few
v_gene: TRBV7-9
j_gene: TRBJ2-1
d_gene: -
CDR3nt: TGTGCCAGCAGCGCAGGACTATTCTACAATGAGCAGTTCTTC
CDR3aa: CASSAGLFYNEQFF

abundance: -
v_gene: TRBV28
j_gene: TRBJ2-5
d_gene: TRBD2
CDR3nt: TGTGCCAGCAGTGATGCGGGACTACAAGAGACCCAGTACTTC
CDR3aa: CASSDAGLQETQYF

abundance: -
v_gene: TRBV5-1
j_gene: TRBJ1-1
d_gene: -
CDR3nt: TGCGCCAGCAGGGTCACACGGAACACTGAAGCTTTCTTT
CDR3aa: CASRVTRNTEAFF

abundance: -
v_gene: TRBV7-2
j_gene: TRBJ2-7
d_gene: TRBD1
CDR3nt: TGTGCCAGCAGCTTAGTTGGACAGGGGACATCAGAGCAGTACTTC
CDR3aa: CASSLVGQGTSEQYF

abundance: -
v_gene: TRBV7-2
j_gene: TRBJ2-1
d_gene: TRBD2
CDR3nt: TGTGCCAGCAGCTTAGCGGCTAGCGGGAGCTACAATGAGCAGTTCTTC
CDR3aa: CASSLAASGSYNEQFF

abundance: few
v_gene: TRBV30
j_gene: TRBJ1-3
d_gene: -
CDR3nt: TGTGCCTGGCAGGGATCTGGAAACACCATATATTTT
CDR3aa: CAWQGSGNTIYF

abundance: -
v_gene: TRBV21-1
j_gene: TRBJ1-5
d_gene: -
CDR3nt: TGTGCCAGCAGCAAGGGGAAAACCGGGACAGGATTTCGTCAGCCCCAGCATTTT
CDR3aa: CASSKGKTGTGFRQPQHF

abundance: -
v_gene: TRBV30
j_gene: TRBJ2-1
d_gene: -
CDR3nt: TGTGCCTGGAAAGGGGGCTCCTACAATGAGCAGTTCTTC
CDR3aa: CAWKGGSYNEQFF

abundance: -
v_gene: TRBV4-1
j_gene: TRBJ2-7
d_gene: -
CDR3nt: TGCGCCAGCAGCCAAACGAAGGGGTGGCTGTACGAGCAGTACTTC
CDR3aa: CASSQTKGWLYEQYF

abundance: few
v_gene: TRBV5-8
j_gene: TRBJ1-4
d_gene: TRBD1
CDR3nt: TGTGCCAGCAGCCAGGGACAGGTTGCAACTAATGAAAAACTGTTTTTT
CDR3aa: CASSQGQVATNEKLFF

abundance: -
v_gene: TRBV10-1
j_gene: TRBJ2-7
d_gene: -
CDR3nt: TGCGCCAGCAGTGAGTCTTCGGCAGGGGATTGGGGCGAGCAGTACTTC
CDR3aa: CASSESSAGDWGEQYF

abundance: -
v_gene: TRBV14
j_gene: TRBJ2-5
d_gene: TRBD2
CDR3nt: TGTGCCAGCAGCCAAGTAGAGCCCTACCGGGGACTAACCAAAGAGACCCAGTACTTC
CDR3aa: CASSQVEPYRGLTKETQYF

abundance: few
v_gene: TRBV7-3
j_gene: TRBJ2-1
d_gene: -
CDR3nt: TGTGCCAGCTCTGAGAGCGGTTACAATGAGCAGTTCTTC
CDR3aa: CASSESGYNEQFF

abundance: -
v_gene: TRBV5-8
j_gene: TRBJ1-1
d_gene: -
CDR3nt: TGTGCCAGCAGCTTGCGGGGGGGCACTGAAGCTTTCTTT
CDR3aa: CASSLRGGTEAFF

abundance: -
v_gene: TRBV5-1
j_gene: TRBJ2-7
d_gene: -
CDR3nt: TGCGCCAGCAGCGAGGACGGACGGGGTCGGCAGTACTTC
CDR3aa: CASSEDGRGRQYF

abundance: -
v_gene: TRBV12-5
j_gene: TRBJ2-3
d_gene: TRBD2
CDR3nt: TGTGCTAGTGGTTTATTCTTAACTAGCGGGAGGCCCACAGATACGCAGTATTTT
CDR3aa: CASGLFLTSGRPTDTQYF

abundance: once
v_gene: TRBV6-5
j_gene: TRBJ1-4
d_gene: -
CDR3nt: TGTGCCAGCGGAAGGGGCCGCGAAAAACTGTTTTTT
CDR3aa: CASGRGREKLFF

abundance: -
v_gene: TRBV7-9
j_gene: TRBJ1-1
d_gene: TRBD1
CDR3nt: TGTGCCAGCAGCCAGGGGGACACTGAAGCTTTCTTT
CDR3aa: CASSQGDTEAFF